The following is a T cell receptor beta chain sequence with its context. Its specificity is not known. These data come from a study of shared clonotypes between healthy human individuals. The DNA input per sorted-subset replicate PCR was roughly 0.2 ug, corresponding to tens of thousands of T cell genomes. Profiling relied on immunoSEQ multiplex PCR, and the TCRdb table lists in-frame clones only, not all of them. The table has 2,500,000 or so clones, approximately 94% seen once. Regarding the study as a whole: In general, naive subsets displayed greater estimated richness than memory subsets did. Naive CD4 clonotype sharing across four donors was 5% to 6%. Non-shared clonotypes were found to have lower generation probabilities than the clonotypes that were shared by all four of the sorted-subset donors.

Specimen: naive CD4+ T cells sorted from blood. Sample subset: CD45RA+ positively selected. The receptor's source is a man aged 18 to 35 in good health.

The CDR3 bases are TGCGCCAGCAGCCCCATCGGACAGGCCGGGGAGCTGTTTTTT. Protein product: CASSPIGQAGELFF. The J gene is TRBJ2-2, the V gene TRBV4-3; 7 bases map to TRBD1. The CDR3 runs to 14 residues. J lost 6 bases, V lost 4 bases, and 5 bases had no gene match. Germline V gene sequence: CDR1 LGHNA, CDR2 YSLEER.